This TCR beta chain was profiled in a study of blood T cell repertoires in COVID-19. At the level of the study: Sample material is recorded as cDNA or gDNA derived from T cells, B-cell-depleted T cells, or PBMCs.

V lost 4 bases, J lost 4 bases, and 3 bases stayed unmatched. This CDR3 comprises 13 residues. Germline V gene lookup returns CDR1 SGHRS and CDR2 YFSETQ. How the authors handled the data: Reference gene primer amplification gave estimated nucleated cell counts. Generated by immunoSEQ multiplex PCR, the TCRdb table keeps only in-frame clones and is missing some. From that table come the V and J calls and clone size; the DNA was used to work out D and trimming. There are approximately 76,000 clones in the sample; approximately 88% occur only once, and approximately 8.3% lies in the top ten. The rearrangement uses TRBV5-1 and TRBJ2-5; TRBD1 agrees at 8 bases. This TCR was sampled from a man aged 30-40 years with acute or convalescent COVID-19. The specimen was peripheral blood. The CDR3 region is CASSPGQGETQYF. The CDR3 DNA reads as TGCGCCAGCAGCCCCGGACAGGGAGAGACCCAGTACTTC.